This entry describes one TCR beta chain. The ends lost 2 bases at V and 9 bases at J; junction bases unmatched: 7. This CDR3 contains 15 residues. Germline V gene lookup returns CDR1 SGHTS and CDR2 YDEGEE. Some clones are missing from TCRdb's copy, which holds only in-frame ones; the method was immunoSEQ multiplex PCR. The data contain under 20,000 clones, 65% to 85% of them seen just once; the ten biggest clones take up over 8%. These data belong to a study of blood T cell repertoires in COVID-19. As for the study in general: T cells, B-cell-depleted T cells, or PBMCs supplied cDNA or gDNA.

Sequencing was performed on peripheral blood. This sequence joins TRBV5-8 and TRBJ1-6; 8 bases fit TRBD1. The TCR originated in a human donor in a cohort sampled during active COVID-19. This chain's CDR3 is CASSFGQGGLSPLHF. DNA for the CDR3: TGTGCCAGCAGCTTCGGACAGGGAGGTCTTTCACCCCTCCACTTT. The full variable domain, in which reference TRBV5-8 and TRBJ1-6 provide the parts outside the CDR3, is EAGVTQSPTHLIKTRGQQATLRCSPISGHTSVYWYQQALGLGLQFLLWYDEGEERNRGNFPPRFSGRQFPNYSSELNVNALELEDSALYLCASSFGQGGLSPLHFGNGTRLTVT.